This entry is about one T cell receptor (beta chain). Its antigen is currently unknown. CDR3 size: 16 residues. V shed 3 bases, J shed 3 bases, and the junction held 4 bases outside the gene matches. Germline V gene data show CDR1 as LNHDA and CDR2 as SQIVND (reference sequence). The sample comes from a study of OX40 agonist ivuxolimab in advanced cancers. Study-level background: Patients achieving partial responses numbered three: one hepatocellular carcinoma case and two cutaneous melanoma cases.

On cycle 4 day 1 and cycle 7 day 1, as well as at baseline, blood was sampled. Clones were sequenced by immunoSEQ multiplex PCR, and TCRdb holds only the in-frame ones, with some missing. The data show approximately 54,000 clones, with 91% seen just once and around 12% held by the top ten. Overall study findings and caveats: Dose levels from 0.1 to 3.0 mg/kg saw CD4+ and CD8+ blood T cells expand clonally by week 6.

The TCR comes from an adult with an advanced solid tumor such as melanoma, head and neck, liver or kidney cancer. The chain is built from TRBV19 and TRBJ2-1; 11 bases are a match to TRBD1. The source material was CD4+ or CD8+ T cells sorted from blood, sampled in a trial of the OX40 agonist ivuxolimab. The CDR3 region is CASSITGTGGYNEQFF. CDR3 sequence (DNA): TGTGCCAGTAGTATCACCGGGACAGGGGGCTACAATGAGCAGTTCTTC.